The sequence of this T cell receptor beta chain was determined in a study of chemoradiotherapy in HPV16-positive cancers. On the study more broadly: Candidate HPV-specific clones and shared TCR motifs came from a couple of HPV16-positive patients.

This CDR3 contains 15 residues. Germline-derived CDR1 and CDR2 are SGHAT and FQNNGV. V dropped 10 bases and J dropped 3 bases, with 19 bases sitting between them. This clone occurred once. Assay used: immunoSEQ multiplex PCR; TCRdb lists only in-frame clones, some missing. The sample has under 7,500 clones, around 85% seen once; the top ten hold less than 7%. This chain uses TRBV11-2 with TRBJ1-3; D remains ambiguous. The sequences come from tumor tissue, collected from a patient who underwent chemoradiotherapy. The sequence was obtained from a human donor with HPV-associated anogenital cancer. The CDR3: CATMKGAGDGNTIYF. DNA of the CDR3: TGTGCCACTATGAAAGGAGCCGGCGATGGAAACACCATATATTTT.